These T cell receptor beta chains were read from a single sample in a study of CD8+ T cells in alopecia areata. This table comes from immunoSEQ multiplex PCR, and its TCRdb copy is limited to in-frame clones, with some not included. The data hold about 170,000 clones, with about 72% observed a single time. This specimen was CD8+ T cells sorted from blood, taken at week 0. The receptors derive from a human donor with alopecia areata. CDR3s include the opening cysteine and the closing phenylalanine or tryptophan. The order of the fields is J gene, V gene, CDR3 length, clone size, D gene, CDR3 protein, CDR3 DNA. D genes are given only for firm matches. A clone size is listed for some rows: how often the clone was seen (once, few, many), or a class if it is expanded.

j_gene: TRBJ2-7; v_gene: TRBV2; len: 14; abundance: few; d_gene: TRBD2; CDR3aa: CASSEWRGDYEQYF; CDR3nt: TGTGCCAGCAGTGAATGGCGGGGGGACTACGAGCAGTACTTC
j_gene: TRBJ1-3; v_gene: TRBV23-1; len: 14; abundance: NA; d_gene: NA; CDR3aa: CASSQALSGNTIYF; CDR3nt: TGCGCCAGCAGTCAGGCACTCTCTGGAAACACCATATATTTT
j_gene: TRBJ1-2; v_gene: TRBV5-6; len: 14; abundance: NA; d_gene: NA; CDR3aa: CASSLGQLNYGYTF; CDR3nt: TGTGCCAGCAGCTTGGGACAGCTAAACTATGGCTACACCTTC
j_gene: TRBJ2-5; v_gene: TRBV10-3; len: 13; abundance: NA; d_gene: NA; CDR3aa: CAISESSAETQYF; CDR3nt: TGTGCCATCAGTGAGTCGTCAGCGGAGACCCAGTACTTC
j_gene: TRBJ2-7; v_gene: TRBV19; len: 14; abundance: NA; d_gene: NA; CDR3aa: CASSIGYGAYEQYF; CDR3nt: TGTGCCAGTAGTATAGGGTATGGAGCCTACGAGCAGTACTTC
j_gene: TRBJ2-1; v_gene: TRBV4-1; len: 17; abundance: NA; d_gene: TRBD2; CDR3aa: CASSQDFGGGAYNEQFF; CDR3nt: TGCGCCAGCAGCCAAGATTTCGGCGGGGGGGCTTACAATGAGCAGTTCTTC
j_gene: TRBJ1-4; v_gene: TRBV20-1; len: 11; abundance: NA; d_gene: NA; CDR3aa: CSARVSGKLFF; CDR3nt: TGCAGTGCTAGAGTTTCAGGAAAACTGTTTTTT
j_gene: TRBJ2-4; v_gene: TRBV6-5; len: 11; abundance: NA; d_gene: NA; CDR3aa: CASSYGQDQYF; CDR3nt: TGTGCCAGCAGTTACGGGCAGGACCAGTACTTC
j_gene: TRBJ1-1; v_gene: TRBV2; len: 14; abundance: NA; d_gene: NA; CDR3aa: CASSRNDGVKEAFF; CDR3nt: TGTGCCAGCAGCCGTAATGACGGGGTAAAAGAAGCTTTCTTT
j_gene: TRBJ2-7; v_gene: TRBV30; len: 12; abundance: NA; d_gene: NA; CDR3aa: CAWSDKTYEQYF; CDR3nt: TGTGCCTGGTCGGACAAAACCTACGAGCAGTACTTC